A single TCR beta chain is shown here with its context. The sample comes from a study of T cells in tuberculosis. Produced via immunoSEQ multiplex PCR; TCRdb's table is partial and in-frame only. The sample consists of tens of thousands of clones, roughly 90% of them appearing once. Cells were sorted from thawed PBMC rested overnight and stained with GMM-loaded CD1B tetramer, viability dye and anti-CD3. The lipid loaded on the CD1B tetramers was C32 glucose monomycolate from Rhodococcus equi. Tetramer-negative cells, about 94,000 per donor, were also sorted. Sequenced: CD1b-GMM tetramer-negative cells sorted from PBMCs. The receptor comes from an adult woman with latent tuberculosis.

CDR3: CSGFRAGRRGAGTEAFF. Here the CDR3 DNA reads TGCAGCGGGTTTCGGGCGGGGCGTCGGGGAGCGGGCACTGAAGCTTTCTTT. The chain carries TRBV29-1 and TRBJ1-1; perhaps TRBD1 as D (5 bases). Germline CDR1 is SQVTM and CDR2 is ANQGSEA. Trimming pared 7 bases from V and 4 bases from J, leaving 28 bases between. This CDR3 has 17 residues.